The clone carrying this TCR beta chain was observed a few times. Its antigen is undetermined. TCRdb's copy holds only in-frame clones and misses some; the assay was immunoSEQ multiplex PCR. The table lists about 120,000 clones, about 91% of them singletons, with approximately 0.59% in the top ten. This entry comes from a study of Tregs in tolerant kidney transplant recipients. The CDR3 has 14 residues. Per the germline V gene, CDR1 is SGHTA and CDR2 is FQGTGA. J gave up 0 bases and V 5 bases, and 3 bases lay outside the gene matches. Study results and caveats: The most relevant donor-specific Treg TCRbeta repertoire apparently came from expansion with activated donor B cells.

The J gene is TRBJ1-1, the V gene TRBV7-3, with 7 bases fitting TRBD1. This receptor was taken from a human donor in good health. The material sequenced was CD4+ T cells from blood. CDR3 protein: CASSTGQMNTEAFF. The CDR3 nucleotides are TGTGCCAGCAGCACGGGACAGATGAACACTGAAGCTTTCTTT. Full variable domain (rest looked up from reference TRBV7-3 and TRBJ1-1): GAGVSQTPSNKVTEKGKYVELRCDPISGHTALYWYRQSLGQGPEFLIYFQGTGAADDSGLPNDRFFAVRPEGSVSTLKIQRTERGDSAVYLCASSTGQMNTEAFFGQGTRLTVV.